Presented here are 9 T cell receptor beta chains from one specimen sequenced in a study of blood T cells in healthy people across ages. Sample-barcoded 5' priming and a J-beta primer mix drove a second PCR of about 7 to 11 cycles. TCRdb redid the calling of the 5' RACE reads with MiXCR, one entry per CDR3 protein. This table has about 810,000 distinct CDR3 sequences, approximately 35% appearing once. Material: blood. The receptors derive from a young man in good health.

The chain recombines TRBV4-3 with TRBJ2-2; 12 nucleotides line up with TRBD2. Trimming cost V 0 bases and J 6 bases; bases outside gene matches: 2. The CDR3 spans 16 residues. CDR1 LGHNA and CDR2 YSLEER come from the germline V gene. CDR3 coding DNA: TGCGCCAGCAGCCAAGATTCTAGCGGGGGGGCCGGGGAGCTGTTTTTT. Its translation is CASSQDSSGGAGELFF.

The chain combines TRBV6-2 or TRBV6-3 with TRBJ2-5; D gene uncertain. Deletions cut 2 bases from V and 3 bases from J, with 25 bases between. Germline V gene lookup returns CDR1 MNHEY and CDR2 SVGEGT. The CDR3 sequence is 19 residues long. The CDR3 nucleotides are TGTGCCAGCAGTTACCCCAGGCCCATTAGCAGCCTGACCGAAGAGACCCAGTACTTC. Protein: CASSYPRPISSLTEETQYF.

Regarding this clonotype: One end of the junction fails to match germline, which may point to a read error. The chain carries TRBV24-1 and TRBJ2-4; the D gene is possibly TRBD2 (7 bases). The CDR3 is made up of 20 amino acids. Germline assignment: CDR1 KGHDR and CDR2 SFDVKD. The CDR3 here is CATSDYSGGEFRLGITEQYF. The CDR3, as DNA: TGTGCTACCAGTGATTACTCGGGGGGCGAGTTCCGACTAGGGATTACGGAGCAGTACTTC.

The genes are TRBV12-3 or TRBV12-4 and TRBJ1-4; D call uncertain. Trimming took off 1 base at V and 8 bases at J, with 5 bases between the two ends. The length of the CDR3 is 12 residues. CDR3 DNA: TGTGCCAGCAGTTTAGGGCAGGAAAAACTGTTTTTT. It translates to CASSLGQEKLFF.

This clonotype was counted only a few times. The chain recombines TRBV21-1 with TRBJ1-5; the table assigns TRBD1, which was not confirmed against the DNA. TRBV21-1 is recorded as a pseudogene. CDR3 length: 13 amino acids. The CDR3 sequence is CASSNVGVQPQHF. The DNA for the CDR3 is TGTGCCAGCAGCAATGTGGGGGTTCAGCCCCAGCATTTT.

This clonotype came up a few times. One end of the junction is discordant with germline, which a read error may explain. This chain connects TRBV25-1 to TRBJ1-4; 7 positions agree with TRBD1. The CDR3 is made up of 15 amino acids. The germline V gene has CDR1 MGHDK and CDR2 SYGVNS. This CDR3 reads CASSKYRGRNEKLFF. The CDR3 nucleotides are TGTGCCAGCAGTAAATACAGGGGCCGGAATGAAAAACTGTTTTTT.

Concerning this clonotype: A much larger clone sits a single nucleotide away, making a read error possible. The chain links TRBV18 to TRBJ2-1; maybe TRBD1 (5 bases). The CDR3 totals 15 residues. CDR1 is KGHSH and CDR2 is LQKENI in the germline V gene. Trimming stripped 1 base from V and 13 bases from J, with 20 bases between. The CDR3 DNA reads TGTGCCAGCTCACCACGGACAAACCTAGGAGAGACCCAGTTCTTC. Its translation is CASSPRTNLGETQFF. Full variable domain (rest looked up from reference TRBV18 and TRBJ2-1): NAGVMQNPRHLVRRRGQEARLRCSPMKGHSHVYWYRQLPEEGLKFMVYLQKENIIDESGMPKERFSAEFPKEGPSILRIQQVVRGDSAAYFCASSPRTNLGETQFFGPGTRLTVL.

Comment on this clonotype: The junction does not match germline at one end; this may be a read error. This sequence joins TRBV5-1 and TRBJ1-5, with D uncertain. CDR3 size: 16 residues. Germline-derived CDR1 and CDR2 are SGHRS and YFSETQ. CDR3 amino acids: CTSSLGLGQGNQPQHF. CDR3 in DNA: TGCACCAGCAGCTTGGGCCTCGGGCAGGGCAATCAGCCCCAGCATTTT.

This clonotype was observed a handful of times. The J gene is TRBJ1-6, the V gene TRBV20-1; 9 nucleotides align to TRBD1. V lost 3 bases to trimming and J lost 14 bases; unmatched junction nucleotides: 8. Germline-derived CDR1 and CDR2 are DFQATT and SNEGSKA (reference sequence). The CDR3 is 13 amino acids. CDR3 protein: CSARGTGIITLHF. As DNA, the CDR3 is TGCAGTGCTAGGGGGACAGGGATTATCACCCTCCACTTT.